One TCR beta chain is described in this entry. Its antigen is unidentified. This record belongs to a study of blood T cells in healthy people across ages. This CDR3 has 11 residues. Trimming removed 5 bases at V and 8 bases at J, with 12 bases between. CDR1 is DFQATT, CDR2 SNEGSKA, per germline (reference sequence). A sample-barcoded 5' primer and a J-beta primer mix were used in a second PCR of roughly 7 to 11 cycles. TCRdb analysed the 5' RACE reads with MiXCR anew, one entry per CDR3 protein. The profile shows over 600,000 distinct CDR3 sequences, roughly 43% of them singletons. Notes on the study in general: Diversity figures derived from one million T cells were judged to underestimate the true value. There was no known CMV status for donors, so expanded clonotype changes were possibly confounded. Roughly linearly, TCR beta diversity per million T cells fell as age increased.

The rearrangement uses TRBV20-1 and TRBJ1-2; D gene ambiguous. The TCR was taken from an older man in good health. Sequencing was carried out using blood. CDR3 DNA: TGCAGTGCTGCCGACACCTTGGGCTACACCTTC. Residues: CSAADTLGYTF.